Following are 16 T cell receptor beta chains from one sample sequenced in a study of vaccination and CD4 T cells after COVID-19. The study sequenced cultured CD4+ T cell DNA using the Oncomine TCR Beta short-read assay. After culture, CD4+ T cells served as the source for genomic DNA extraction. TCRdb independently ran MiXCR on the PCR reads; one entry per CDR3 protein. The sample lists about 7,000 distinct CDR3 sequences; around 33% were seen once. Their cognate antigens are unknown. As for treatment: roughly 10-day PBMC culture with coronavirus spike peptide pools or control peptides (ViraFEST assay). Gathering of the CD4+ T cells, from the unexposed donor, took place before the COVID-19 pandemic (2011-2018). The sequenced sample was CD4+ T cells from blood, cultured in vitro. Receptors originate from a human donor in good health.

The chain links TRBV7-3 to TRBJ1-1; D gene unclear. V lost 4 bases to trimming and J lost 0 bases, with 6 bases between them. CDR1 is SGHTA, CDR2 FQGTGA, per germline. The CDR3 totals 13 residues. The CDR3 here is CASSSQMNTEAFF. The CDR3 DNA sequence: TGTGCCAGCAGCTCTCAGATGAACACTGAAGCTTTCTTT.

This clonotype has only a few counts. This chain connects TRBV7-3 to TRBJ2-5; D possibly corresponds to TRBD1 (6 bases). V lost 4 bases, J lost 5 bases, and 14 bases lay in between. This CDR3 has 14 amino acids. Germline lookup yields CDR1 SGHTA and CDR2 FQGTGA. The CDR3 DNA reads as TGTGCCAGCAGCTCGAGGCCCCAGGGGGAGACCCAGTACTTC. Translated: CASSSRPQGETQYF.

By its share, this clonotype is medium-sized. The V call is TRBV15, the J call TRBJ2-5; 8 nucleotides agree with TRBD2. The germline V gene encodes CDR1 LNHNV and CDR2 YYDKDF (reference sequence). CDR3 length: 17 amino acids. V shed 5 bases and J 1 base; nucleotides not matched to a gene: 12. CDR3 residues: CATSGGWGAGGQETQYF. CDR3 bases: TGTGCCACCAGCGGGGGCTGGGGGGCGGGAGGCCAAGAGACCCAGTACTTC.

The CDR3 region has the DNA TGTGCCAGCAGCTTCCCAACTAGGTTGACCTACAATGAGCAGTTCTTC. Translating gives CASSFPTRLTYNEQFF. The chain links TRBV7-2 to TRBJ2-1, with a tentative D call TRBD2 (5 bases). The V gene's germline CDR1 is SGHTA and CDR2 FQGNSA. This CDR3 is 16 amino acids long. Trimming took off 3 bases at V and 2 bases at J, with 14 bases between the two ends.

The rearrangement joins TRBV7-6 to TRBJ2-5, with no clear D. Trimming pared 5 bases from V and 0 bases from J, leaving 16 bases between. The germline CDR1 and CDR2 sequences are SGHVS and FNYEAQ. The CDR3 has 16 amino acids. This CDR3 is CASSPSVRAYQETQYF. The CDR3 DNA is TGTGCCAGCAGCCCTTCAGTTCGGGCATACCAAGAGACCCAGTACTTC.

This clonotype was seen a handful of times. This chain links TRBV7-6 with TRBJ2-7, with TRBD2 identical over 7 bases. Unmatched junction bases numbered 9, after V lost 5 bases and J lost 2 bases. CDR1 is SGHVS and CDR2 is FNYEAQ in the germline V gene. The CDR3 is 15 residues long. CDR3: CASSPVGGRAYEQYF. CDR3 DNA sequence: TGTGCCAGCAGCCCGGTCGGGGGGAGAGCCTACGAGCAGTACTTC.

This clonotype is deemed medium-sized. The chain carries TRBV20-1 and TRBJ1-1, with D perhaps matching TRBD1 (5 bases). V lost 5 bases to trimming and J lost 5 bases, with 9 bases between them. This CDR3 contains 11 residues. Germline V gives CDR1 DFQATT, CDR2 SNEGSKA (reference sequence). Here the CDR3 reads CSAAGQTEAFF. The CDR3 DNA follows: TGCAGTGCTGCGGGGCAGACTGAAGCTTTCTTT.

The chain is built from TRBV19 and TRBJ1-6, with unresolved D. Germline CDR1 is LNHDA and CDR2 is SQIVND (reference sequence). Trimming left V 9 bases short and J 3 bases short, with 6 bases between. The CDR3 consists of 12 residues. CDR3 protein: CASQNYNSPLHF. The CDR3 DNA sequence: TGTGCCAGCCAGAACTATAATTCACCCCTCCACTTT.

This chain uses TRBV30 with TRBJ2-7, with 10 bases identical to TRBD2. The CDR3 is 12 amino acids. Trimming at V came to 5 bases and at J to 5 bases, leaving 3 bases not matched to a gene. Germline V gene data show CDR1 as GTSNPN and CDR2 as SVGIG (reference sequence). The CDR3 here is CAWSAGGNEQYF. CDR3 nucleotides: TGTGCCTGGTCAGCGGGGGGGAACGAGCAGTACTTC.

The V call is TRBV20-1, the J call TRBJ1-1; D gene unclear. Germline CDR1 and CDR2: DFQATT and SNEGSKA (reference sequence). The ends were cut back, 2 bases at V and 0 bases at J, with 4 bases in the middle. The CDR3 is made up of 12 amino acids. This CDR3 reads CSARKMNTEAFF. For the CDR3, the DNA is TGCAGTGCTAGAAAGATGAACACTGAAGCTTTCTTT.

This clonotype is medium-sized. The chain employs TRBV28 and TRBJ1-6; tentatively, D is TRBD1 (6 bases). The CDR3 has 14 residues. Germline CDR1 reads MDHEN; CDR2 reads SYDVKM. The V end was cut by 5 bases, the J end by 10 bases, with 15 bases between. The CDR3 sequence is CASSPRVQGSPLHF. The CDR3 DNA reads TGTGCCAGCAGTCCCAGGGTACAGGGCTCACCCCTCCACTTT.

This sequence joins TRBV7-3 and TRBJ1-1, with a tentative D call TRBD1 (5 bases). From germline, CDR1 is SGHTA and CDR2 FQGTGA. V gave up 1 base and J gave up 3 bases, with 6 bases separating them. This CDR3 has 13 amino acids. The CDR3 here is CASSLKGDTEAFF. CDR3 bases: TGTGCCAGCAGCTTAAAAGGGGACACTGAAGCTTTCTTT. The full variable domain, in which reference TRBV7-3 and TRBJ1-1 provide the parts outside the CDR3, is GAGVSQTPSNKVTEKGKYVELRCDPISGHTALYWYRQSLGQGPEFLIYFQGTGAADDSGLPNDRFFAVRPEGSVSTLKIQRTERGDSAVYLCASSLKGDTEAFFGQGTRLTVV.

The chain couples TRBV6-1 to TRBJ1-5; D ambiguous. This CDR3 contains 12 residues. Trimming took 7 bases from V and 2 from J, leaving 6 bases between them. Germline values: CDR1 MNHNS, CDR2 SASEGT. The CDR3 coding sequence is TGTGCCAGCAAGGCGGGCAATCAGCCCCAGCATTTT. This gives the protein CASKAGNQPQHF.

This clonotype was observed a handful of times. The chain links TRBV6-1 to TRBJ2-7; D may be TRBD2 (5 bases). CDR1 is MNHNS, CDR2 SASEGT, per germline. This CDR3 is built from 13 residues. Trimming stripped 6 bases from V and 3 bases from J, with 12 bases between. CDR3 nucleotide sequence: TGTGCCAGCAGGATCAGGAGCGGCTACGAGCAGTACTTC. This gives the protein CASRIRSGYEQYF.

The chain uses TRBV7-2 and TRBJ2-3; D may be TRBD1 (5 bases). The V and J ends lost 2 bases and 5 bases respectively, with 14 bases between them. Germline V gives CDR1 SGHTA, CDR2 FQGNSA. This CDR3 contains 15 residues. Here the CDR3 reads CASSLRSLGEDTQYF. DNA for the CDR3: TGTGCCAGCAGCTTAAGATCCCTAGGGGAAGATACGCAGTATTTT.

The rearrangement uses TRBV6-2 or TRBV6-3 and TRBJ1-1, with no clear D. This CDR3 contains 12 residues. CDR1 and CDR2 from the germline V gene are MNHEY and SVGEGT. Trimming pared 5 bases from V and 4 bases from J, leaving 8 bases between. The CDR3 loop reads CASSEASTEAFF. CDR3 nucleotides: TGTGCCAGCAGTGAGGCGAGCACTGAAGCTTTCTTT.